The entry below describes one T cell receptor beta chain. The sample originates from a study of blood T cell repertoires in COVID-19. The wider study: Samples came from the United States, Italy and Spain, spanning acute and convalescent COVID-19. T cells, B-cell-depleted T cells, or PBMCs provided the cDNA or gDNA that served as material.

The trim removed 5 bases at V and 3 bases at J, leaving 3 bases unmatched. Germline CDR1 SNHLY, CDR2 FYNNEI. The CDR3 sequence is 15 residues long. Here immunoSEQ multiplex PCR was the method, and the copy in TCRdb shows in-frame clones only, minus some. Among hundreds of thousands of clones listed, around 81% were seen once. The V call is TRBV2, the J call TRBJ2-3, with TRBD2 matching 12 bases. The TCR comes from a woman of 80 years or more with COVID-19, enrolled during active disease. The source material was peripheral blood. CDR3 nucleotides: TGTGCCAGCAGTCCTAGCGGGAGGGCGACAGATACGCAGTATTTT. The encoded protein is CASSPSGRATDTQYF. Full variable domain (rest looked up from reference TRBV2 and TRBJ2-3): EPEVTQTPSHQVTQMGQEVILRCVPISNHLYFYWYRQILGQKVEFLVSFYNNEISEKSEIFDDQFSVERPDGSNFTLKIRSTKLEDSAMYFCASSPSGRATDTQYFGPGTRLTVL.